The 20 T cell receptor beta chains below were found in one sample sequenced in a study of OX40 agonist ivuxolimab in advanced cancers. Produced via immunoSEQ multiplex PCR; TCRdb's table is partial and in-frame only. Among about 49,000 clones, around 84% were seen once, and the ten largest hold just over 20%. Sequencing was performed on CD4+ or CD8+ T cells sorted from blood, taken in a trial of the OX40 agonist ivuxolimab. These receptors were taken from an adult with an advanced solid tumor such as melanoma, head and neck, liver or kidney cancer.

The chain has TRBV4-2 and TRBJ2-3; D may correspond to TRBD1 or TRBD2 (5 bases each). Germline lookup yields CDR1 LGHNA and CDR2 YNFKEQ. This CDR3 region has 11 residues. The germline V and J ends were trimmed by 4 bases and 6 bases, with 5 bases remaining between them. For the CDR3, the DNA is TGTGCCAGCAGCCGGGGGGATACGCAGTATTTT. Translated: CASSRGDTQYF.

The chain joins TRBV7-8 to TRBJ2-6; D may be TRBD1 (7 bases). CDR3 length equals 18 residues. Germline CDR1 and CDR2: SGHVS and FQNEAQ. V was cut by 1 base and J by 1 base, with 14 bases left in between. This chain's CDR3 is CASSLGAGGPSGANVLTF. CDR3 sequence (DNA): TGTGCCAGCAGCTTAGGGGCAGGGGGGCCTTCTGGGGCCAACGTCCTGACTTTC.

This chain links TRBV9 with TRBJ1-2; no firm D call. Trimming removed 0 bases from V and 7 bases from J, with 10 bases in between. Germline CDR1 reads SGDLS; CDR2 reads YYNGEE. The CDR3 totals 13 residues. CDR3 nucleotide sequence: TGTGCCAGCAGCGTAGGGTACGGGTCTGGCTACACCTTC. Its translation is CASSVGYGSGYTF.

This clone was seen only a few times. The chain uses TRBV2 and TRBJ2-2; 7 bases fit TRBD2. CDR3 length: 13 amino acids. CDR1 is SNHLY, CDR2 FYNNEI, per germline. Unmatched junction bases numbered 0, after V lost 7 bases and J lost 1 base. The CDR3 nucleotides read TGTGCCAGCACGGGGGGGAACACCGGGGAGCTGTTTTTT. Translated: CASTGGNTGELFF. Full variable domain (remainder filled in from reference TRBV2 and TRBJ2-2): EPEVTQTPSHQVTQMGQEVILRCVPISNHLYFYWYRQILGQKVEFLVSFYNNEISEKSEIFDDQFSVERPDGSNFTLKIRSTKLEDSAMYFCASTGGNTGELFFGEGSRLTVL.

A remark on this clone: The germline gene is not matched at one end of the junction; a read error may be the cause. CDR3 DNA sequence: TGCACCAGCAGCCGGGCCCTGAGGAACCCCGGGGAGCTGTTTTTT. It encodes CTSSRALRNPGELFF. The rearrangement links TRBV4-3 to TRBJ2-2; the D is unclear. CDR1 and CDR2 (germline): LGHNA, YSLEER. The CDR3 is 15 residues long.

This chain joins TRBV4-1 and TRBJ2-5; TRBD1 matches at 9 bases. CDR1 and CDR2 from the germline V gene are MGHRA and YSYEKL. V dropped 0 bases and J dropped 1; count of bases not matched to a gene: 9. The CDR3 is made up of 18 amino acids. The CDR3 nucleotides are TGCGCCAGCAGCCAAGACCCAGGGACAGGGCGGGCCCAAGAGACCCAGTACTTC. Protein product: CASSQDPGTGRAQETQYF.

The gene calls are TRBV25-1 and TRBJ2-1; a possible D gene is TRBD2 (6 bases). The germline V gene has CDR1 MGHDK and CDR2 SYGVNS. The CDR3 spans 15 residues. Trimming took 1 base from V and 2 from J, leaving 9 bases between them. CDR3 DNA: TGTGCCAGCAGTGAATTTGCGGGGACCTACAATGAGCAGTTCTTC. Its translation is CASSEFAGTYNEQFF. The variable domain in full, completed from reference TRBV25-1 and TRBJ2-1, reads EADIYQTPRYLVIGTGKKITLECSQTMGHDKMYWYQQDPGMELHLIHYSYGVNSTEKGDLSSESTVSRIRTEHFPLTLESARPSHTSQYLCASSEFAGTYNEQFFGPGTRLTVL.

The gene calls are TRBV6-6 and TRBJ1-5, with 7 bases aligning to TRBD1. Germline lookup yields CDR1 MNHNY and CDR2 SVGAGI (reference sequence). The length of the CDR3 is 13 residues. Trimming took 10 bases from V and 3 from J; bases not matched to a gene: 6. In DNA, the CDR3 is TGTGCCACCTTAGGGGGCGTCAATCAGCCCCAGCATTTT. The encoded protein is CATLGGVNQPQHF.

The chain combines TRBV10-2 with TRBJ1-5; maybe TRBD1 (5 bases). CDR1 is WSHSY and CDR2 is SAAADI in the germline V gene. V was pared by 3 bases and J by 1 base, with 13 bases between. This CDR3 is 16 amino acids long. The CDR3 coding sequence is TGCGCCAGCAGTGACCTGGCCCGGGACAGCAATCAGCCCCAGCATTTT. This codes for CASSDLARDSNQPQHF.

V and J are TRBV10-2 and TRBJ2-5; no reliable D call. The germline CDR1 and CDR2 sequences are WSHSY and SAAADI. The CDR3 has 12 amino acids. V shed 1 base and J shed 4 bases, with 4 bases lying between them. The CDR3 bases are TGCGCCAGCAGTGAGTTCGGAGAGACCCAGTACTTC. Translation gives CASSEFGETQYF.

The rearrangement links TRBV4-2 to TRBJ1-3; unclear D gene. The CDR3 covers 16 residues. Trimming stripped 2 bases from V and 0 bases from J, with 11 bases between. Germline CDR1 and CDR2: LGHNA and YNFKEQ. The CDR3: CASSQNTQSSGNTIYF. As DNA, the CDR3 is TGTGCCAGCAGCCAAAACACCCAAAGCTCTGGAAACACCATATATTTT.

This clone occurred a few times. This rearrangement joins TRBV29-1 to TRBJ2-7, with D uncertain. This CDR3 is 13 amino acids long. Germline CDR1 SQVTM, CDR2 ANQGSEA. Trimming cost V 4 bases and J 4 bases, with 14 bases left between them. This CDR3 reads CSVVGVSIYEQYF. For the CDR3, the DNA is TGCAGCGTTGTTGGGGTTTCGATTTACGAGCAGTACTTC.

J is TRBJ2-1 and V is TRBV10-3, with 9 bases that match TRBD2. Germline CDR1 and CDR2: ENHRY and SYGVKD. Trimming cost V 2 bases and J 1 base; bases outside gene matches: 3. This CDR3 has 16 residues. The CDR3 spells CAISEPSGVSYNEQFF. CDR3 nucleotides: TGTGCCATCAGTGAGCCTAGCGGGGTATCCTACAATGAGCAGTTCTTC.

The rearrangement joins TRBV7-9 to TRBJ1-4; D might be TRBD1 (6 bases). V lost 2 bases and J 5 bases, leaving 15 bases between the germline ends. CDR1 is SEHNR, CDR2 FQNEAQ, per germline (reference sequence). This CDR3 contains 16 residues. CDR3 sequence (DNA): TGTGCCAGCAGCTTAAGGGTGGACAGTTCGAATGAAAAACTGTTTTTT. This sequence encodes CASSLRVDSSNEKLFF.

DNA for the CDR3: TGTGCCAGCAGCACAGAACACGGGAACTATGGCTACACCTTC. Amino acid sequence: CASSTEHGNYGYTF. The chain couples TRBV6-5 to TRBJ1-2, with unresolved D. Deletions cut 6 bases from V and 2 bases from J, with 13 bases between. The CDR3 contains 14 residues. Germline CDR1 and CDR2: MNHEY and SVGAGI.

The chain employs TRBV29-1 and TRBJ1-2; weak D call: TRBD1 (5 bases). The CDR3 covers 14 residues. V dropped 1 base and J dropped 6 bases, with 15 bases sitting between them. The germline V gene encodes CDR1 SQVTM and CDR2 ANQGSEA. The CDR3 sequence: CSVEVGGQGNGYTF. CDR3 DNA sequence: TGCAGCGTTGAAGTCGGTGGGCAGGGAAATGGCTACACCTTC.

The chain uses TRBV12-5 and TRBJ2-7; possible D gene TRBD2, 5 bases. This CDR3 has 16 residues. V lost 3 bases to trimming and J lost 2 bases, with 17 bases between them. Per germline, CDR1 LGHNT and CDR2 FRNRAP. The CDR3, as DNA: TGTGCTAGTGGTTTCCAGACTACCTCTATAGCCTACGAGCAGTACTTC. This codes for CASGFQTTSIAYEQYF.

The chain is built from TRBV6-6 and TRBJ1-5; 7 bases line up with TRBD1. J gave up 2 bases and V 6 bases, and 1 base lay outside the gene matches. CDR3 length equals 13 residues. Per the germline V gene, CDR1 is MNHNY and CDR2 is SVGAGI (reference sequence). CDR3 in amino acids: CASSQGGNQPQHF. DNA of the CDR3: TGTGCCAGCAGCCAGGGGGGCAATCAGCCCCAGCATTTT.

The chain links TRBV12-5 to TRBJ1-6; D gene unclear. This CDR3 spans 16 amino acids. The germline V and J ends were trimmed by 0 bases and 6 bases, with 12 bases remaining between them. Germline lookup yields CDR1 LGHNT and CDR2 FRNRAP. CDR3 loop: CASGLVGSGFNSPLHF. The CDR3 DNA sequence: TGTGCTAGTGGTTTGGTAGGGTCGGGATTTAATTCACCCCTCCACTTT.

The genes are TRBV5-1 and TRBJ2-3, with TRBD2 as a possible D gene (6 bases). V shed 4 bases and J shed 1 base, with 13 bases lying between them. This CDR3 region has 15 residues. Germline CDR1 SGHRS, CDR2 YFSETQ. The CDR3 loop is CASSQGGRGTDTQYF. The DNA for the CDR3 is TGCGCCAGCAGCCAGGGAGGCAGGGGCACAGATACGCAGTATTTT.